A single sample is the source of the 21 T cell receptor beta chains below, sequenced in a study of spatial heterogeneity in lung cancer. Time point noted: sample taken at primary tumor resection. TCRdb ran MiXCR on the 5' RACE reads and lists one entry per CDR3 protein. The sample has approximately 40,000 distinct CDR3 sequences, about 7.2% seen once. The sample was PBMCs, taken at surgery. These receptors all stem from a female donor with early-stage non-small cell lung cancer.

This clonotype showed up many times. This chain links TRBV11-2 with TRBJ2-5; the D gene is possibly TRBD1 (5 bases). The CDR3 is 16 amino acids. In germline, CDR1 is SGHAT, CDR2 FQNNGV. V lost 5 bases to trimming and J lost 2 bases, with 18 bases between them. DNA for the CDR3: TGTGCCAGCAGCCCAGGCCGCAGGGCTCTACAAGAGACCCAGTACTTC. This translates into CASSPGRRALQETQYF.

This clonotype was picked up many times. This sequence joins TRBV5-6 and TRBJ1-3; 7 positions agree with TRBD1. V gave up 2 bases and J gave up 2 bases; unmatched junction bases: 4. This CDR3 spans 15 amino acids. Looked up from germline, CDR1 is SGHDT and CDR2 is YYEEEE. The CDR3 reads CASSLSGGPGNTIYF. CDR3 coding DNA: TGTGCCAGCAGCTTATCAGGGGGACCTGGAAACACCATATATTTT.

The V call is TRBV30, the J call TRBJ1-5; a weak D match, TRBD1 (6 bases). This CDR3 contains 13 residues. CDR1 and CDR2 (germline): GTSNPN, SVGIG (reference sequence). The V end was cut by 2 bases, the J end by 7 bases, with 12 bases between. CDR3 sequence reads: CAWSKTGTQPQHF. CDR3 bases: TGTGCCTGGAGTAAAACAGGGACGCAGCCCCAGCATTTT.

There are a few counts of this clonotype. J is TRBJ2-7 and V is TRBV20-1, with D perhaps given as TRBD1 or TRBD2 (5 bases each). V gave up 5 bases and J gave up 4 bases, with 18 bases separating them. CDR3 length: 14 amino acids. Looked up from germline, CDR1 is DFQATT and CDR2 is SNEGSKA (reference sequence). The CDR3 sequence is CSALTGTLKYEQYF. In DNA, the CDR3 is TGCAGTGCTCTCACCGGGACCTTAAAATACGAGCAGTACTTC.

This clonotype was seen at least ten times. This sequence joins TRBV20-1 and TRBJ2-7; the match to TRBD2 covers 10 bases. The V gene end was trimmed by 5 bases and the J gene end by 5 bases; junction bases not matched to a gene: 12. This CDR3 is 15 amino acids long. Per germline, CDR1 DFQATT and CDR2 SNEGSKA (reference sequence). The DNA of the CDR3 is TGCAGTGCTCCTCCTCTAGCGGGAGTCAGAAACGAGCAGTACTTC. Translating gives CSAPPLAGVRNEQYF.

This clonotype was seen at least ten times. This rearrangement joins TRBV28 to TRBJ2-7; 9 bases are a match to TRBD1. The CDR3 runs to 16 residues. V shed 4 bases, J shed 5 bases, and the junction held 12 bases outside the gene matches. Germline V gene data show CDR1 as MDHEN and CDR2 as SYDVKM. CDR3 DNA sequence: TGTGCCAGCAGTTCCCCCGGGACAGGGAAGGTCGACGAGCAGTACTTC. Translated: CASSSPGTGKVDEQYF.

This chain links TRBV7-2 with TRBJ2-5, with 8 bases lining up with TRBD1. V shed 6 bases and J 5 bases; nucleotides not matched to a gene: 8. The CDR3 loop spans 14 amino acids. The germline CDR1 and CDR2 sequences are SGHTA and FQGNSA. CDR3 DNA: TGTGCCAGCAGTGGACAGGGAGGATTGGAGACCCAGTACTTC. This codes for CASSGQGGLETQYF. Full variable domain (outside the CDR3, taken from reference TRBV7-2 and TRBJ2-5): GAGVSQSPSNKVTEKGKDVELRCDPISGHTALYWYRQSLGQGLEFLIYFQGNSAPDKSGLPSDRFSAERTGGSVSTLTIQRTQQEDSAVYLCASSGQGGLETQYFGPGTRLLVL.

This clonotype has ten or more counts. The genes are TRBV11-2 and TRBJ1-1, with a weak D call TRBD1 (5 bases). V was shortened by 4 bases and J by 7 bases, with 13 bases between the two germline ends. The germline gives CDR1 SGHAT, CDR2 FQNNGV. The CDR3 sequence is 13 residues long. Here the CDR3 reads CASSYGHVLEAFF. The DNA for the CDR3 is TGTGCCAGCAGCTACGGACACGTCCTTGAAGCTTTCTTT. Looking up the rest from reference TRBV11-2 and TRBJ1-1 gives the full variable domain: EAGVAQSPRYKIIEKRQSVAFWCNPISGHATLYWYQQILGQGPKLLIQFQNNGVVDDSQLPKDRFSAERLKGVDSTLKIQPAKLEDSAVYLCASSYGHVLEAFFGQGTRLTVV.

This clonotype was counted between two and nine times. J is TRBJ1-1 and V is TRBV27; D is unclear. The CDR3 sequence is 13 residues long. With 4 bases removed from V and 4 bases from J, the gap between germline ends came to 10 bases. Per the germline V gene, CDR1 is MNHEY and CDR2 is SMNVEV (reference sequence). CDR3 bases: TGTGCCAGCAGTTCGGCCGTTTTCACTGAAGCTTTCTTT. It translates to CASSSAVFTEAFF.

This clonotype was observed at least ten times. The rearrangement uses TRBV6-1 and TRBJ2-6, with 13 nucleotides matching TRBD2. Germline assignment: CDR1 MNHNS and CDR2 SASEGT. Trimming took 1 base from V and 0 from J; bases not matched to a gene: 9. The CDR3 loop spans 21 amino acids. The CDR3 nucleotides are TGTGCCAGCAGTGAAGATAGATCACTAGCGGGAGGGCACTCTGGGGCCAACGTCCTGACTTTC. Protein: CASSEDRSLAGGHSGANVLTF.

This chain joins TRBV4-3 and TRBJ2-4; tentative D call: TRBD2 (6 bases). Looked up from germline, CDR1 is LGHNA and CDR2 is YSLEER. The CDR3 runs 15 residues. Trimming shortened V by 1 base and J by 10 bases, and 17 bases separated the two germline ends. CDR3 residues: CASSQGQRAPRIQYF. The DNA for the CDR3 is TGCGCCAGCAGCCAAGGCCAGCGGGCCCCAAGGATTCAGTACTTC.

This chain joins TRBV2 and TRBJ2-2; the match to TRBD1 covers 9 bases. Germline lookup yields CDR1 SNHLY and CDR2 FYNNEI. V dropped 8 bases and J dropped 7; count of bases not matched to a gene: 8. The CDR3 totals 14 residues. The CDR3 is CASRGQGDIGELFF. In DNA, the CDR3 is TGTGCCAGCCGGGGACAGGGAGACATCGGGGAGCTGTTTTTT.

This clonotype has a count of ten or more. One end of the junction varies from germline; a read error may be responsible. CDR3 region: CASSLGIGTGTQETQYF. CDR3 nucleotides: TGTGCTAGCAGCTTAGGAATAGGGACAGGGACCCAAGAGACCCAGTACTTC. The V gene is TRBV7-7, the J gene TRBJ2-5; 9 bases are shared with TRBD1. The length of the CDR3 is 17 residues. Germline lookup yields CDR1 SSHAT and CDR2 FNYEAQ (reference sequence). The full variable domain, in which reference TRBV7-7 and TRBJ2-5 provide the parts outside the CDR3, is GAGVSQSPRYKVTKRGQDVTLRCDPISSHATLYWYQQALGQGPEFLTYFNYEAQPDKSGLPSDRFSAERPEGSISTLTIQRTEQRDSAMYRCASSLGIGTGTQETQYFGPGTRLLVL.

Ten or more counts support this clonotype. The chain couples TRBV7-2 to TRBJ2-5, with D uncertain. The CDR3 length is 12 residues. CDR1 is SGHTA, CDR2 FQGNSA, per germline. Trimming cost V 5 bases and J 6 bases, with 10 bases left between them. CDR3 residues: CASSRGLQTQYF. In DNA, the CDR3 is TGTGCCAGCAGCCGAGGCCTCCAGACCCAGTACTTC.

This clonotype was detected many times. The gene calls are TRBV11-2 and TRBJ1-4, with D uncertain. This CDR3 comprises 13 residues. Deletions cut 5 bases from V and 7 bases from J, with 11 bases between. CDR1 SGHAT and CDR2 FQNNGV come from the germline V gene. The CDR3 spells CASSPPVTEKLFF. The CDR3 DNA follows: TGTGCCAGCAGCCCGCCGGTGACTGAAAAACTGTTTTTT. The full variable domain, its missing parts supplied by reference TRBV11-2 and TRBJ1-4, is EAGVAQSPRYKIIEKRQSVAFWCNPISGHATLYWYQQILGQGPKLLIQFQNNGVVDDSQLPKDRFSAERLKGVDSTLKIQPAKLEDSAVYLCASSPPVTEKLFFGSGTQLSVL.

This clonotype occurred a few times. The rearrangement joins TRBV6-2 or TRBV6-3 to TRBJ2-3, with 8 bases identical to TRBD2. J lost 0 bases, V lost 8 bases, and 4 bases had no gene match. This CDR3 comprises 14 residues. Germline V gene data show CDR1 as MNHEY and CDR2 as SVGEGT. CDR3 protein: CASYERESTDTQYF. The DNA for the CDR3 is TGTGCCAGCTACGAGCGGGAGAGCACAGATACGCAGTATTTT.

There are many counts of this clonotype. The chain has TRBV7-8 and TRBJ1-2, with 10 bases matching TRBD1. The CDR3 covers 15 residues. Per the germline V gene, CDR1 is SGHVS and CDR2 is FQNEAQ. Unmatched junction bases numbered 7, after V lost 5 bases and J lost 4 bases. CDR3 in amino acids: CASSLDRGLGYGYTF. The CDR3 nucleotides read TGTGCCAGCAGCCTCGACAGGGGGCTCGGCTATGGCTACACCTTC.

This clonotype was picked up many times. This chain connects TRBV4-3 to TRBJ2-3; TRBD1 agrees at 7 bases. The trim removed 4 bases at V and 6 bases at J, leaving 10 bases unmatched. The CDR3 is made up of 15 amino acids. The germline V gene has CDR1 LGHNA and CDR2 YSLEER. The CDR3 DNA reads TGCGCCAGCAGCCTGAGCTACAGGGGATCTGATACGCAGTATTTT. It specifies CASSLSYRGSDTQYF.

This clonotype was counted only a few times. The V gene is TRBV7-9, the J gene TRBJ2-2, with D uncertain. Per the germline V gene, CDR1 is SEHNR and CDR2 is FQNEAQ (reference sequence). This CDR3 region has 15 residues. Trimming removed 2 bases at V and 1 base at J, with 8 bases between. The CDR3 loop reads CASSLSFGNTGELFF. CDR3 DNA sequence: TGTGCCAGCAGCTTATCCTTCGGGAACACCGGGGAGCTGTTTTTT.

The chain links TRBV6-5 to TRBJ1-2; the D is unclear. The CDR3 loop spans 15 amino acids. V was clipped by 2 bases and J by 6 bases, with 16 bases between them. From germline, CDR1 is MNHEY and CDR2 SVGAGI. CDR3 region: CASSYLPTQVDGYTF. CDR3 DNA sequence: TGTGCCAGCAGTTACCTCCCTACTCAGGTGGATGGCTACACCTTC.

The J gene is TRBJ2-7, the V gene TRBV13, with a weak D call TRBD1 (5 bases). Trimming took off 3 bases at V and 6 bases at J, with 15 bases between the two ends. The CDR3 spans 14 residues. Per the germline V gene, CDR1 is PRHDT and CDR2 is FYEKMQ (reference sequence). The CDR3 reads CASSFFQGGSEQYF. The CDR3 nucleotides read TGTGCCAGCAGCTTTTTCCAGGGCGGATCCGAGCAGTACTTC.